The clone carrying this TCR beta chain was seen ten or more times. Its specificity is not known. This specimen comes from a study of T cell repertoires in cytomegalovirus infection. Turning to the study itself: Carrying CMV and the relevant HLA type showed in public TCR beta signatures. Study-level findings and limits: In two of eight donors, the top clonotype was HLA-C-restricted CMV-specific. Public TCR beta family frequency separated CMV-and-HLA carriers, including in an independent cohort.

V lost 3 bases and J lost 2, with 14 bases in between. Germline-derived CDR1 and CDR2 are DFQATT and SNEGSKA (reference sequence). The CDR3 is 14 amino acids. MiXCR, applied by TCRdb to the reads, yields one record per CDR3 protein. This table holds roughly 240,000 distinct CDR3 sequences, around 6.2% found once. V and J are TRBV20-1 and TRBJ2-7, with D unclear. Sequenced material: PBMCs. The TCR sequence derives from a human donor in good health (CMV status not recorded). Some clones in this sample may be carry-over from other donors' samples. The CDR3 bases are TGCAGTGCTAGTGTTACGCTTCGTCCCTACGAGCAGTACTTC. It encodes CSASVTLRPYEQYF.